One sample yielded the 11 T cell receptor beta chains listed below, sequenced in a study of blood T cell repertoires in COVID-19 (dated by TCRdb to the early 2020s). The library was made by the immunoSEQ multiplex PCR assay. The immuneACCESS repertoire file appears here via TCRdb, limited to in-frame rearrangements. These files lack a portion of the clones; in checked studies, under half of the deficit traces to unresolved V genes, and the cause of the others is not known. For this sample the table gives around 200,000 clones, of which 83% were detected only once. The ten largest account for 1.3% of the sample. Sequenced material: peripheral blood. Receptors originate from a woman younger than 45 with COVID-19, enrolled during active disease.

The rearrangement links TRBV9 to TRBJ1-1, with no clear D. The germline CDR1 and CDR2 sequences are SGDLS and YYNGEE. The ends were cut back, 4 bases at V and 1 base at J, with 11 bases in the middle. The CDR3 contains 14 residues. The chain's CDR3 is CASSPPVSNTEAFF. In nucleotides, the CDR3 is TGTGCCAGCAGCCCCCCCGTGTCGAACACTGAAGCTTTCTTT. Full variable domain (outside the CDR3, taken from reference TRBV9 and TRBJ1-1): DSGVTQTPKHLITATGQRVTLRCSPRSGDLSVYWYQQSLDQGLQFLIQYYNGEERAKGNILERFSAQQFPDLHSELNLSSLELGDSALYFCASSPPVSNTEAFFGQGTRLTVV.

The genes are TRBV12-5 and TRBJ2-5; D perhaps matches TRBD1 (6 bases). Germline V gene sequence: CDR1 LGHNT, CDR2 FRNRAP. The CDR3 consists of 13 residues. The V end lost 7 bases, the J end lost 3 bases, and 12 bases lay between the germline ends. The CDR3 DNA reads as TGTGCTAGTGCCACAGGGTTCAAAGAGACCCAGTACTTC. It encodes CASATGFKETQYF.

V and J are TRBV5-1 and TRBJ2-7; a weak D match, TRBD1 (5 bases). The germline gives CDR1 SGHRS, CDR2 YFSETQ. V lost 3 bases and J 3 bases, leaving 13 bases between the germline ends. The CDR3 is 14 amino acids. The CDR3 nucleotides read TGCGCCAGCAGCTGGACCTGGGGCAGCTACGAGCAGTACTTC. This translates into CASSWTWGSYEQYF.

The chain recombines TRBV3-1 (or the pseudogene TRBV3-2) with TRBJ1-4; D call uncertain. The CDR3 extends over 13 amino acids. CDR1 and CDR2 (germline): LGHDT, YNNKEL (reference sequence). V was clipped by 4 bases and J by 8 bases, with 11 bases between them. For the CDR3, the DNA is TGTGCCAGCAGCCTAGACATACAGGAAAAACTGTTTTTT. Its translation is CASSLDIQEKLFF.

In this sample, this clone turned up once. The V call is TRBV6-2 or TRBV6-3, the J call TRBJ2-1, with D perhaps TRBD2 (5 bases). V dropped 2 bases and J dropped 1 base, with 18 bases sitting between them. Germline loops: CDR1 MNHEY, CDR2 SVGEGT. The CDR3 sequence is 18 residues long. The CDR3 here is CASSYPGSFVWSYNEQFF. The CDR3 DNA is TGTGCCAGCAGTTACCCGGGGAGTTTTGTGTGGTCCTACAATGAGCAGTTCTTC.

The chain joins TRBV5-1 to TRBJ2-1; D perhaps matches TRBD2 (6 bases). Germline CDR1 reads SGHRS; CDR2 reads YFSETQ. The CDR3 totals 14 residues. Trimming pared 2 bases from V and 8 bases from J, leaving 14 bases between. The CDR3 region is CASSLTPGVHEQFF. The CDR3 bases are TGCGCCAGCAGCTTAACCCCGGGGGTCCATGAGCAGTTCTTC.

The gene calls are TRBV19 and TRBJ1-1, with 8 bases lining up with TRBD1. The CDR3 runs 13 residues. CDR1 and CDR2 (germline): LNHDA, SQIVND (reference sequence). After removal of 5 bases from V and 7 bases from J, the junction contained 6 bases not matched to a gene. The CDR3 reads CASSDRGWGEAFF. CDR3 coding DNA: TGTGCCAGTAGTGACAGGGGTTGGGGTGAAGCTTTCTTT. Full variable domain (rest looked up from reference TRBV19 and TRBJ1-1): DGGITQSPKYLFRKEGQNVTLSCEQNLNHDAMYWYRQDPGQGLRLIYYSQIVNDFQKGDIAEGYSVSREKKESFPLTVTSAQKNPTAFYLCASSDRGWGEAFFGQGTRLTVV.

The rearrangement links TRBV4-3 to TRBJ2-3; D ambiguous. Germline lookup yields CDR1 LGHNA and CDR2 YSLEER. Trimming pared 4 bases from V and 3 bases from J, leaving 5 bases between. The CDR3 has 12 amino acids. The CDR3 is CASSPNTDTQYF. The CDR3 DNA follows: TGCGCCAGCAGCCCAAATACAGATACGCAGTATTTT.

The chain uses TRBV7-2 and TRBJ1-6; TRBD1 is a possible D gene (5 bases). The CDR3 has 16 residues. Germline CDR1 is SGHTA and CDR2 is FQGNSA. Trimming cost V 1 base and J 2 bases, with 9 bases left between them. CDR3 DNA: TGTGCCAGCAGCTTAGAGGCAGGGCCCTATAATTCACCCCTCCACTTT. It codes for CASSLEAGPYNSPLHF.

The chain joins TRBV18 to TRBJ1-2; 8 nucleotides align to TRBD1. V trimming: 5 bases; J trimming: 3 bases; junction bases outside the gene matches: 5. Germline V gene sequence: CDR1 KGHSH, CDR2 LQKENI. The CDR3 contains 14 residues. The CDR3 DNA reads TGTGCCAGCTCATCCGGACAGGGTGACTATGGCTACACCTTC. Amino acids: CASSSGQGDYGYTF.

This chain joins TRBV7-3 and TRBJ2-5, with TRBD2 matching over 14 bases. The CDR3 length is 14 residues. Trimming at V came to 5 bases and at J to 7 bases, leaving 3 bases not matched to a gene. Germline CDR1 and CDR2: SGHTA and FQGTGA. For the CDR3, the DNA is TGTGCCAGCAGCGGGACTAGCGGGGGCGGGACCCAGTACTTC. Translation gives CASSGTSGGGTQYF.